A single sample is the source of the 3 T cell receptor beta chains below, sequenced in a study of T-cell reconstitution after alpha-beta-depleted transplantation in children. Unique molecular identifiers featured in how the TCRbeta library was prepared. TCRdb used MiXCR to reprocess the PCR reads, holding one entry per CDR3 protein. The sample lists fewer than 550,000 distinct CDR3 sequences; over 9.5% were seen once. Here the sequenced sample was PBMCs, taken before TCRalphabeta/CD19-depleted stem cell transplant. Receptor source: a child aged 2-15 years with inherited bone marrow failure, due to receive a stem cell transplant.

A few counts support this clonotype. The chain joins TRBV6-5 to TRBJ2-7; 10 positions match TRBD1. With V trimmed by 2 bases and J by 5 bases, 0 bases remained unmatched. The V gene's germline CDR1 is MNHEY and CDR2 SVGAGI. The CDR3 length is 13 residues. CDR3 residues: CASSYGTGDEQYF. The DNA for the CDR3 is TGTGCCAGCAGTTACGGGACAGGGGACGAGCAGTACTTC.

Details on this clonotype: This may arise from a read error, as a much more abundant clone is one base away. Here the CDR3 omits its conserved ending phenylalanine or tryptophan, so a read error is the likely source. V and J are TRBV6-1 and TRBJ2-7; 9 nucleotides agree with TRBD1. CDR1 MNHNS and CDR2 SASEGT come from the germline V gene. V trimming: 6 bases; J trimming: 6 bases; junction bases outside the gene matches: 9. This CDR3 region has 14 residues. The CDR3 protein is CASRGQGYRGEQYL. For the CDR3, the DNA is TGTGCCAGCAGGGGACAGGGTTATCGTGGCGAGCAGTACTTA.

Many counts were recorded for this clonotype. V is TRBV6-1 and J is TRBJ2-2; D unclear. Germline V gene data show CDR1 as MNHNS and CDR2 as SASEGT. Trimming removed 4 bases from V and 3 bases from J, with 9 bases in between. The CDR3 is 14 residues long. The CDR3 reads CASSGPPDTGELFF. Here the CDR3 DNA reads TGTGCCAGCAGTGGGCCGCCCGACACCGGGGAGCTGTTTTTT.